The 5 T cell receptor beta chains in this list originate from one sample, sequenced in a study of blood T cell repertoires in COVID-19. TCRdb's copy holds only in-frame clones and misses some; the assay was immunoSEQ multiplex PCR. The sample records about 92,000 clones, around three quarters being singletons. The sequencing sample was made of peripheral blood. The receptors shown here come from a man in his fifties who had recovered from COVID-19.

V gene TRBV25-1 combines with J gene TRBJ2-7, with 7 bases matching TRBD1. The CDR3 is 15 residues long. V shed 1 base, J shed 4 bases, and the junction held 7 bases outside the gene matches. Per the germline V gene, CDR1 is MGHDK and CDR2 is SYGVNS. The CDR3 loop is CASSESIGRGYEQYF. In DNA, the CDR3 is TGTGCCAGCAGTGAATCCATTGGCAGGGGGTACGAGCAGTACTTC.

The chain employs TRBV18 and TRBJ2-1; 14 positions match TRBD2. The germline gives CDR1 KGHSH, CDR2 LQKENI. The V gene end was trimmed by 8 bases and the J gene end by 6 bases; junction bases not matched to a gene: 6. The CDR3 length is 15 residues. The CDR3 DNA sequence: TGTGCCAGCACTCTGGGACTAGCGGGAGCCAATGAGCAGTTCTTC. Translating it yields CASTLGLAGANEQFF.

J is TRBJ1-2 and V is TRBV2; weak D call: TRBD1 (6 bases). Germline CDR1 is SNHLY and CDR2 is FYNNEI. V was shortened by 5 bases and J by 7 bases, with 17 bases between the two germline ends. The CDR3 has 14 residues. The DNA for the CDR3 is TGTGCCAGCAGTTCCGGGACACCGGGGACTGGCTACACCTTC. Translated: CASSSGTPGTGYTF.

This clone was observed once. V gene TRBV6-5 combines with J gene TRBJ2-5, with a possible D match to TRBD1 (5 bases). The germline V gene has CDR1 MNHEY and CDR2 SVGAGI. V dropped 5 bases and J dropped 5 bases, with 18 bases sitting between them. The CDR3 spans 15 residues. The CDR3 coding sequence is TGTGCCAGCAGTAAATATACGCAAGGGGATGAGACCCAGTACTTC. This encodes CASSKYTQGDETQYF.

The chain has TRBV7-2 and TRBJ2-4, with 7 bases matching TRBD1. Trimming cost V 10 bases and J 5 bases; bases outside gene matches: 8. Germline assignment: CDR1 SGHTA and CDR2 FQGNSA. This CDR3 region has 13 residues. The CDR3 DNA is TGTGCCACCACCCAAACAGGGGAAAACATTCAGTACTTC. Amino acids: CATTQTGENIQYF.